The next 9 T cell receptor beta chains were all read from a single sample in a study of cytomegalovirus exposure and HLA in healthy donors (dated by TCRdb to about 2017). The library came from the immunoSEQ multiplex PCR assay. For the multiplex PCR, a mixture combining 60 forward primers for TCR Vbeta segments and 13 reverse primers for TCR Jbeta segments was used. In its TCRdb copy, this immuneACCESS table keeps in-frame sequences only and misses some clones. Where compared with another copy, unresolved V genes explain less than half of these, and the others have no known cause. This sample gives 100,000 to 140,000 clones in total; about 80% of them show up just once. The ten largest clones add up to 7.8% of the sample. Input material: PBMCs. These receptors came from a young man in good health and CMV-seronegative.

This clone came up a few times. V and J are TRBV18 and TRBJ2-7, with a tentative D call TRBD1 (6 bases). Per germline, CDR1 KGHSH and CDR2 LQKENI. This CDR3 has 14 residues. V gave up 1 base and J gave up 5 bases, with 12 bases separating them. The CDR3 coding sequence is TGTGCCAGCTCACCACGCGCAGGGGAAGACGAGCAGTACTTC. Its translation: CASSPRAGEDEQYF.

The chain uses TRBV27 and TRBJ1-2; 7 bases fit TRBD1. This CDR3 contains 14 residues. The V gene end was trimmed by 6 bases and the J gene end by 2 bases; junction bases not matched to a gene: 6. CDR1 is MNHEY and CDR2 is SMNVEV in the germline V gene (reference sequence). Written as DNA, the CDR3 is TGTGCCAGCAGACCCCCGGGACAGAACTATGGCTACACCTTC. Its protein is CASRPPGQNYGYTF.

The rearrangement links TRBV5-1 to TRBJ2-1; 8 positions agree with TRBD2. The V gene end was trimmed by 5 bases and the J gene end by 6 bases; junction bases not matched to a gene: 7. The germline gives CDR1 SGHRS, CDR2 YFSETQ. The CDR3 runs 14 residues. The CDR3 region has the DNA TGCGCCAGCAGTTTACCCGGGACTAGCAATGAGCAGTTCTTC. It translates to CASSLPGTSNEQFF.

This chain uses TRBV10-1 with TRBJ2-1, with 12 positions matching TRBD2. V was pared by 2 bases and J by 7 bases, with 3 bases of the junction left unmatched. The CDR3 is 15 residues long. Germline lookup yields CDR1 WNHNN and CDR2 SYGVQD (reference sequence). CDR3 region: CASSETSGGINEQFF. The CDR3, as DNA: TGCGCCAGCAGTGAGACTAGCGGGGGGATAAATGAGCAGTTCTTC.

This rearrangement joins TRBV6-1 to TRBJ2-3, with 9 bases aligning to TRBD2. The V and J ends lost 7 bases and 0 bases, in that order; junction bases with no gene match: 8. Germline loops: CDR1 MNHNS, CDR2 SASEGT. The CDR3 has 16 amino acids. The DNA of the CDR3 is TGTGCCAGCAATGAGCGGGGGGCCCGTAGCACAGATACGCAGTATTTT. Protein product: CASNERGARSTDTQYF.

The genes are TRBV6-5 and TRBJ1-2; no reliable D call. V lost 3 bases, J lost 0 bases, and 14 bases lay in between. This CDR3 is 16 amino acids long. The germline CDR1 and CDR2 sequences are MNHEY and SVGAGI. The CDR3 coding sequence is TGTGCCAGCAGTTATACCCACTCCCGAGCTAACTATGGCTACACCTTC. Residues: CASSYTHSRANYGYTF.

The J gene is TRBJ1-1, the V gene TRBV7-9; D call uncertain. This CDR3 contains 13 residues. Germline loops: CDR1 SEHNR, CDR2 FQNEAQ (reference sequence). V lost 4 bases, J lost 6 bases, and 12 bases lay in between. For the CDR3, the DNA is TGTGCCAGCAGCTCCGCCTTGACATCTGAAGCTTTCTTT. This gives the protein CASSSALTSEAFF. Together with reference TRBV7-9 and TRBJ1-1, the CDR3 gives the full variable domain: DTGVSQNPRHKITKRGQNVTFRCDPISEHNRLYWYRQTLGQGPEFLTYFQNEAQLEKSRLLSDRFSAERPKGSFSTLEIQRTEQGDSAMYLCASSSALTSEAFFGQGTRLTVV.

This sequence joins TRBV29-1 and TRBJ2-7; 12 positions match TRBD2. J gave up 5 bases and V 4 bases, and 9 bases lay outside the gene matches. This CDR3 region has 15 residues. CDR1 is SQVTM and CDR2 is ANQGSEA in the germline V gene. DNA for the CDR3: TGCAGCGTTGCCCTACTAGCGGGAGGTTACAACGAGCAGTACTTC. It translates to CSVALLAGGYNEQYF.

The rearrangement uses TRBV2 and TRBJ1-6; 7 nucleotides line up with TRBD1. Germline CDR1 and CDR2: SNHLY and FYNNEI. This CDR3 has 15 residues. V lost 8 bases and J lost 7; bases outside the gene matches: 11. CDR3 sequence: CASQLRQGANSPLHF. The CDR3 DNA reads TGTGCCAGCCAGCTGAGACAGGGCGCCAATTCACCCCTCCACTTT.